This record concerns one T cell receptor beta chain sequence. V was pared by 5 bases and J by 3 bases, with 16 bases between. CDR3 length equals 15 residues. The germline V gene encodes CDR1 SGDLS and CDR2 YYNGEE. These data come from a study of yellow fever vaccine responses in identical twins. Each CDR3 protein is one row after TCRdb ran MiXCR on the RT-PCR reads. The repertoire holds 4,000 to 5,000 distinct CDR3 sequences, with 85% to 90% as singletons. The chain has TRBV9 and TRBJ2-3; D is unresolved. The sequencing used T cells from blood (PBMCs), unsorted or a sorted subset (not recorded which), collected before or after yellow fever vaccination (not recorded which). The sequence came from a woman between 18 and 30 years old who received the yellow fever vaccine. Here the CDR3 reads CASSDGVVGTDTQYF. CDR3 nucleotides: TGTGCCAGCAGTGATGGGGTGGTGGGAACAGATACGCAGTATTTT.